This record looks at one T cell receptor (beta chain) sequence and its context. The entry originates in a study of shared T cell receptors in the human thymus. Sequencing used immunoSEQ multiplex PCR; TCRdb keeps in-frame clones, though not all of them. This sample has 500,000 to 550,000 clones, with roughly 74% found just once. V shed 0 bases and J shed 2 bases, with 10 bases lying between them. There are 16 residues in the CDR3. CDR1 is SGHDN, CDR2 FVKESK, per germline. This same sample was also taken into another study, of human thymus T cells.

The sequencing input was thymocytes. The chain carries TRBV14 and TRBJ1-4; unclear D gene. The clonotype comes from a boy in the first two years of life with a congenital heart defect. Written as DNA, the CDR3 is TGTGCCAGCAGCCAAGATCCCCGGGGTACTAATGAAAAACTGTTTTTT. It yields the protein CASSQDPRGTNEKLFF.